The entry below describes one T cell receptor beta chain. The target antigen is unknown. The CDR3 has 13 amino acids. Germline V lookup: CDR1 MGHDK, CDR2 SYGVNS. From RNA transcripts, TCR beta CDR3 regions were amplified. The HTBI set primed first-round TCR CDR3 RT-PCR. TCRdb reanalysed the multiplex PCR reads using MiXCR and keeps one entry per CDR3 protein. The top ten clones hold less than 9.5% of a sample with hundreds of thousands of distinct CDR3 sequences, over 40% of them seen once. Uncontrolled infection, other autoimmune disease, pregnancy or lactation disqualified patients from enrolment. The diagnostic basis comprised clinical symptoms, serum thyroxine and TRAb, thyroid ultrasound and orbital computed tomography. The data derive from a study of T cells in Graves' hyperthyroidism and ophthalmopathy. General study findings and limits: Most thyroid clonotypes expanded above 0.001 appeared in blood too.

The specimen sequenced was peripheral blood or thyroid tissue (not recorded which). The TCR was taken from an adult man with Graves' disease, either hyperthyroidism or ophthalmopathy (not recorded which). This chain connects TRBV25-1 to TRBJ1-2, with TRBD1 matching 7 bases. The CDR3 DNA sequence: TGTGCTAGAAAGGGGACAGAGATTTATGGCTACACCTTC. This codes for CARKGTEIYGYTF.